This T cell receptor beta chain was retrieved from a study of cytomegalovirus exposure and HLA in healthy donors. With 60 Vbeta and 13 Jbeta primers, the PCR was carried out. Assay: immunoSEQ multiplex PCR; the TCRdb copy retains only in-frame clones and omits some. The sample has about 200,000 clones. Trimming took 4 bases from V and 4 from J, leaving 19 bases between them. In germline, CDR1 is SGDLS, CDR2 YYNGEE. This CDR3 has 16 amino acids. The clonotype was recovered from a man aged 25 to 40 in good health and CMV-seronegative. The chain couples TRBV9 to TRBJ2-3; D perhaps matches TRBD2 (5 bases). The specimen was PBMCs. For the CDR3, the DNA is TGTGCCAGCAGCCCCTTTGGTGGGAGAGGTGCAGATACGCAGTATTTT. It specifies CASSPFGGRGADTQYF.